The 27 T cell receptor beta chains listed next were all sequenced from one sample in a study of blood T cell repertoires in COVID-19. The method was immunoSEQ multiplex PCR; TCRdb's version includes in-frame clones alone and lacks a portion of them. The sample records 76,000 or so clones, around nine tenths being singletons. Material: peripheral blood. These receptors all come from a human donor in a cohort sampled during active COVID-19.

The gene calls are TRBV2 and TRBJ2-1; 9 positions match TRBD2. The V and J ends lost 4 bases and 3 bases, in that order; junction bases with no gene match: 4. This CDR3 is built from 15 residues. Per germline, CDR1 SNHLY and CDR2 FYNNEI. This CDR3 is CASSVSGGFYNEQFF. The CDR3 bases are TGTGCCAGCAGTGTAAGCGGGGGGTTCTACAATGAGCAGTTCTTC. Full variable domain (rest looked up from reference TRBV2 and TRBJ2-1): EPEVTQTPSHQVTQMGQEVILRCVPISNHLYFYWYRQILGQKVEFLVSFYNNEISEKSEIFDDQFSVERPDGSNFTLKIRSTKLEDSAMYFCASSVSGGFYNEQFFGPGTRLTVL.

V usage is TRBV2 and J usage is TRBJ2-5, with 12 bases matching TRBD2. Germline CDR1 reads SNHLY; CDR2 reads FYNNEI. The CDR3 loop spans 16 amino acids. V shed 6 bases and J 4 bases; nucleotides not matched to a gene: 9. CDR3 loop: CASSPQLAGGGETQYF. As DNA, the CDR3 is TGTGCCAGCAGCCCCCAACTAGCGGGGGGCGGAGAGACCCAGTACTTC.

The rearrangement joins TRBV11-2 to TRBJ2-5, with TRBD1 matching over 8 bases. The germline V gene has CDR1 SGHAT and CDR2 FQNNGV. V lost 2 bases, J lost 9 bases, and 5 bases stayed unmatched. This CDR3 is built from 13 residues. The CDR3 spells CASSLLGQGAQYF. CDR3 nucleotide sequence: TGTGCCAGCAGCTTATTAGGACAGGGAGCCCAGTACTTC.

The chain recombines TRBV6-2 or TRBV6-3 with TRBJ1-2, with D hard to call. The length of the CDR3 is 12 residues. Between the trimmed V and J ends, which lost 6 bases and 0 bases, there was a span of 5 bases. The V gene's germline CDR1 is MNHEY and CDR2 SVGEGT. The CDR3 DNA reads TGTGCCAGCAGCGAGGCTAACTATGGCTACACCTTC. Its protein product is CASSEANYGYTF.

This clone was recorded only once. This chain uses TRBV7-7 with TRBJ2-2, with D uncertain. V lost 2 bases, J lost 6 bases, and 10 bases lay in between. Germline assignment: CDR1 SSHAT and CDR2 FNYEAQ (reference sequence). This CDR3 contains 14 residues. CDR3 DNA: TGTGCCAGCAGCTTAAGACATCCTCCCGGGGAGCTGTTTTTT. Residues: CASSLRHPPGELFF.

The chain recombines TRBV6-6 with TRBJ2-7; the D gene is possibly TRBD1 (5 bases). The CDR3 runs 12 residues. Between the trimmed V and J ends, which lost 6 bases and 3 bases, there was a span of 9 bases. Germline CDR1 is MNHNY and CDR2 is SVGAGI (reference sequence). The CDR3 sequence is CASRKTDYEQYF. The DNA for the CDR3 is TGTGCCAGCAGAAAGACAGACTACGAGCAGTACTTC.

The chain couples TRBV27 to TRBJ2-3; 7 positions match TRBD1. The germline V gene encodes CDR1 MNHEY and CDR2 SMNVEV (reference sequence). V was clipped by 5 bases and J by 5 bases; unmatched bases: 4. The CDR3 extends over 13 amino acids. CDR3 DNA: TGTGCCAGCAGTGAGACAGGGCTAGATACGCAGTATTTT. Translated: CASSETGLDTQYF.

This rearrangement joins TRBV5-3 to TRBJ2-2; 13 bases are shared with TRBD2. TRBV5-3 is assigned to the ORF class and has an uncertain function. V gave up 0 bases and J gave up 0 bases; unmatched junction bases: 2. The CDR3 extends over 18 amino acids. CDR3 protein: CARSLVTSGGPNTGELFF. CDR3 nucleotide sequence: TGTGCCAGAAGCTTGGTGACTAGCGGGGGGCCGAACACCGGGGAGCTGTTTTTT.

The chain has TRBV11-2 and TRBJ1-2, with D unresolved. The ends were cut back, 4 bases at V and 0 bases at J, with 9 bases in the middle. Germline assignment: CDR1 SGHAT and CDR2 FQNNGV. The CDR3 length is 14 residues. CDR3 amino acids: CASSSLQSNYGYTF. CDR3 DNA sequence: TGTGCCAGCAGCTCCCTTCAGTCTAACTATGGCTACACCTTC.

The chain couples TRBV3-1 (or the pseudogene TRBV3-2) to TRBJ2-7; 8 nucleotides match TRBD2. The CDR3 covers 13 residues. Germline V gene lookup returns CDR1 LGHDT and CDR2 YNNKEL (reference sequence). V dropped 1 base and J dropped 12; count of bases not matched to a gene: 8. The CDR3 here is CASSQAPRGVPYF. Written as DNA, the CDR3 is TGTGCCAGCAGCCAAGCCCCGCGGGGGGTCCCGTACTTC.

CDR3 nucleotide sequence: TGTGCCAGCAGTTACGCGGGACTAGATTCCTACAATGAGCAGTTCTTC. Protein: CASSYAGLDSYNEQFF. V and J are TRBV6-5 and TRBJ2-1, with 8 bases identical to TRBD2. Germline V gives CDR1 MNHEY, CDR2 SVGAGI. The CDR3 has 16 residues. J lost 1 base, V lost 2 bases, and 4 bases had no gene match.

The chain employs TRBV5-1 and TRBJ2-3; 7 nucleotides match TRBD1. This CDR3 has 14 amino acids. Germline V gives CDR1 SGHRS, CDR2 YFSETQ. Trimming removed 4 bases from V and 2 bases from J; junction bases left unmatched: 4. The chain's CDR3 is CASSPGQDTDTQYF. DNA of the CDR3: TGCGCCAGCAGCCCCGGACAGGACACAGATACGCAGTATTTT.

This clone was counted once. The chain carries TRBV24-1 and TRBJ2-3, with D unresolved. CDR1 and CDR2 (germline): KGHDR, SFDVKD. The CDR3 spans 13 residues. Trimming left V 3 bases short and J 4 bases short, with 7 bases between. The CDR3 here is CATSDRVPDTQYF. CDR3 nucleotides: TGTGCCACCAGTGATCGTGTTCCAGATACGCAGTATTTT.

This chain links TRBV7-9 with TRBJ2-7; TRBD1 matches at 8 bases. Losses at the gene ends were 1 base for V and 3 bases for J; bases not matched to a gene: 2. CDR1 and CDR2 (germline): SEHNR, FQNEAQ (reference sequence). This CDR3 is 14 amino acids long. The CDR3 nucleotides read TGTGCCAGCAGCTTAGTAGGGACAGGCTACGAGCAGTACTTC. This encodes CASSLVGTGYEQYF. Drawing the rest from reference TRBV7-9 and TRBJ2-7, the complete variable domain is DTGVSQNPRHKITKRGQNVTFRCDPISEHNRLYWYRQTLGQGPEFLTYFQNEAQLEKSRLLSDRFSAERPKGSFSTLEIQRTEQGDSAMYLCASSLVGTGYEQYFGPGTRLTVT.

The V gene is TRBV7-2, the J gene TRBJ2-3, with 10 bases lining up with TRBD1. V trimming: 8 bases; J trimming: 4 bases; junction bases outside the gene matches: 9. The CDR3 loop spans 15 amino acids. Germline V gene sequence: CDR1 SGHTA, CDR2 FQGNSA. CDR3 sequence (DNA): TGTGCCAGCGGCAGGGACAGGGGCGGTGCAGATACGCAGTATTTT. The encoded protein is CASGRDRGGADTQYF.

The chain combines TRBV7-9 with TRBJ1-1; D perhaps matches TRBD1 (6 bases). Germline lookup yields CDR1 SEHNR and CDR2 FQNEAQ (reference sequence). This CDR3 is 15 amino acids long. The ends were cut back, 5 bases at V and 4 bases at J, with 17 bases in the middle. The CDR3 DNA follows: TGTGCCAGCAGCACCGCTACAGGGTCGGGCACTGAAGCTTTCTTT. Translation: CASSTATGSGTEAFF.

In its sample, this clone was seen once. The chain has TRBV12-5 and TRBJ2-1; 8 bases align to TRBD2. Germline loops: CDR1 LGHNT, CDR2 FRNRAP. Unmatched junction bases numbered 1, after V lost 6 bases and J lost 0 bases. The CDR3 has 14 amino acids. The chain's CDR3 is CASGLAASYNEQFF. CDR3 nucleotide sequence: TGTGCTAGTGGACTAGCGGCCTCCTACAATGAGCAGTTCTTC.

This clone was observed a single time. This chain joins TRBV3-1 (or the pseudogene TRBV3-2) and TRBJ2-3, with no clear D. CDR3 length: 15 residues. Deletions cut 4 bases from V and 3 bases from J, with 14 bases between. The germline CDR1 and CDR2 sequences are LGHDT and YNNKEL (reference sequence). CDR3 DNA: TGTGCCAGCAGCCTACGGTCGGGTAATACAGATACGCAGTATTTT. This translates into CASSLRSGNTDTQYF.

The chain links TRBV7-9 to TRBJ2-7; 10 bases agree with TRBD2. The CDR3 has 17 residues. The germline V gene has CDR1 SEHNR and CDR2 FQNEAQ (reference sequence). With V trimmed by 1 base and J by 2 bases, 8 bases remained unmatched. The CDR3, as DNA: TGTGCCAGCAGCTTAGGGATCCTAGCGGGGGCCGCCTACGAGCAGTACTTC. Amino acids: CASSLGILAGAAYEQYF.

V usage is TRBV6-2 or TRBV6-3 and J usage is TRBJ2-7, with 11 nucleotides matching TRBD2. After removal of 3 bases from V and 2 bases from J, the junction contained 3 bases not matched to a gene. The CDR3 extends over 15 amino acids. Germline CDR1 and CDR2: MNHEY and SVGEGT. The CDR3 spells CASSYLAGGPYEQYF. CDR3 DNA sequence: TGTGCCAGCAGTTATCTAGCGGGGGGACCCTACGAGCAGTACTTC.

This clone was observed a single time. The chain uses TRBV6-6 and TRBJ2-7; 7 bases align to TRBD2. CDR1 MNHNY and CDR2 SVGAGI come from the germline V gene (reference sequence). The CDR3 sequence is 14 residues long. J was trimmed by 1 base and V by 5 bases; bases with no gene match: 5. The DNA for the CDR3 is TGTGCCAGCAGTCCCCGGGGACTATCCTACGAGCAGTACTTC. Protein: CASSPRGLSYEQYF.

The rearrangement joins TRBV10-3 to TRBJ2-1; a possible D gene is TRBD2 (5 bases). The germline gives CDR1 ENHRY, CDR2 SYGVKD. The V end was cut by 2 bases, the J end by 0 bases, with 11 bases between. The CDR3 is made up of 16 amino acids. As DNA, the CDR3 is TGTGCCATCAGTGAGAGAGGGCGGAGCTCCTACAATGAGCAGTTCTTC. This gives the protein CAISERGRSSYNEQFF.

This clone is medium-sized by share. J is TRBJ1-2 and V is TRBV19, with 10 bases fitting TRBD1. Germline loops: CDR1 LNHDA, CDR2 SQIVND (reference sequence). V lost 4 bases, J lost 6 bases, and 2 bases stayed unmatched. This CDR3 has 13 residues. The CDR3 nucleotides read TGTGCCAGTAGTACGACAGGGGGCGATGGCTACACCTTC. Protein: CASSTTGGDGYTF.

The chain recombines TRBV5-5 with TRBJ1-6; D remains unclear. The CDR3 has 18 residues. Trimming shortened V by 3 bases and J by 6 bases, and 22 bases separated the two germline ends. CDR1 and CDR2 from the germline V gene are SGHKS and YYEKEE (reference sequence). DNA for the CDR3: TGTGCCAGCAGCTCGCCGGAGGGCGGAGCGTACTTTAATTCACCCCTCCACTTT. Translation gives CASSSPEGGAYFNSPLHF.

The CDR3: CASSPVSNEQFF. In nucleotides, the CDR3 is TGCGCCAGCAGCCCCGTTTCGAATGAGCAGTTCTTC. The chain has TRBV5-1 and TRBJ2-1; D remains unclear. The CDR3 spans 12 residues. Germline values: CDR1 SGHRS, CDR2 YFSETQ. Trimming removed 4 bases at V and 7 bases at J, with 9 bases between.

The gene calls are TRBV3-1 (or the pseudogene TRBV3-2) and TRBJ2-2; D might be TRBD1 (5 bases). Deletions cut 0 bases from V and 6 bases from J, with 20 bases between. CDR1 and CDR2 from the germline V gene are LGHDT and YNNKEL (reference sequence). The CDR3 loop spans 18 amino acids. The CDR3 loop is CASSQEVGALQGPGELFF. For the CDR3, the DNA is TGTGCCAGCAGCCAAGAAGTTGGTGCCCTGCAGGGTCCCGGGGAGCTGTTTTTT.

The rearrangement joins TRBV5-4 to TRBJ2-7; 8 bases align to TRBD1. The V and J ends lost 8 bases and 2 bases, in that order; junction bases with no gene match: 6. CDR3 size: 13 residues. Germline lookup yields CDR1 SGHNT and CDR2 YYREEE (reference sequence). The DNA for the CDR3 is TGTGCCAGTAAAGGACAGGGTCCCTACGAGCAGTACTTC. This encodes CASKGQGPYEQYF.